A single sample gave rise to the 5 T cell receptor beta chains below, sequenced in a study of molecular identifiers for immune sequencing clone quantification. MiXCR, run by TCRdb on the PCR reads, gives a single entry per CDR3 protein. The sample shows over 550,000 distinct CDR3 sequences, roughly 27% of them seen only once. Sequencing was done on a sample of naive CD8+ T cells from blood, with Jurkat cell RNA spiked in. The subset is: FACS-sorted CD8+CD4-CCR7+CD45RA+ naive T cells. These receptors originate from a human donor in good health. Some libraries in this study had Jurkat cell RNA spiked in.

This clonotype was found a few times. The chain links TRBV20-1 to TRBJ2-7; D possibly corresponds to TRBD2 (5 bases). The germline CDR1 and CDR2 sequences are DFQATT and SNEGSKA (reference sequence). V dropped 3 bases and J dropped 0 bases, with 9 bases sitting between them. CDR3 size: 13 residues. DNA of the CDR3: TGCAGTGCTAGCAGTCGGGACTCCTACGAGCAGTACTTC. Encoded protein: CSASSRDSYEQYF.

This chain connects TRBV13 to TRBJ2-7, with D unclear. The V gene's germline CDR1 is PRHDT and CDR2 FYEKMQ (reference sequence). The V end was cut by 5 bases, the J end by 0 bases, with 11 bases between. The CDR3 length is 14 residues. CDR3 sequence: CASSPTNDSYEQYF. Here the CDR3 DNA reads TGTGCCAGCAGCCCAACTAACGACTCCTACGAGCAGTACTTC.

In its sample, this clonotype was seen a few times. This rearrangement joins TRBV12-3 or TRBV12-4 to TRBJ2-3; TRBD1 might be the D (8 bases). Trimming shortened V by 2 bases and J by 3 bases, and 15 bases separated the two germline ends. This CDR3 has 16 amino acids. Written as DNA, the CDR3 is TGTGCCAGCAGTTTAAGCGGACAGGGAGGGACAGATACGCAGTATTTT. This translates into CASSLSGQGGTDTQYF.

As to this clonotype: An end of the junction differs from the germline gene, which may be a read error. The rearrangement uses TRBV7-9 and TRBJ1-1; TRBD1 matches 9 bases. CDR1 and CDR2 (germline): SEHNR, FQNEAQ (reference sequence). The CDR3 is made up of 15 amino acids. The CDR3 loop reads CASSQGTGTNTEAYF. CDR3 DNA sequence: TGTGCCAGCAGCCAGGGGACAGGGACGAACACTGAAGCTTACTTT.

The chain links TRBV14 to TRBJ1-1; a possible D gene is TRBD1 (6 bases). The V and J ends lost 4 bases and 5 bases respectively, with 17 bases between them. In germline, CDR1 is SGHDN, CDR2 FVKESK. This CDR3 comprises 15 residues. The CDR3 DNA follows: TGTGCCAGCAGCCCTCGGACAGTAGGAGGAACTGAAGCTTTCTTT. This codes for CASSPRTVGGTEAFF.